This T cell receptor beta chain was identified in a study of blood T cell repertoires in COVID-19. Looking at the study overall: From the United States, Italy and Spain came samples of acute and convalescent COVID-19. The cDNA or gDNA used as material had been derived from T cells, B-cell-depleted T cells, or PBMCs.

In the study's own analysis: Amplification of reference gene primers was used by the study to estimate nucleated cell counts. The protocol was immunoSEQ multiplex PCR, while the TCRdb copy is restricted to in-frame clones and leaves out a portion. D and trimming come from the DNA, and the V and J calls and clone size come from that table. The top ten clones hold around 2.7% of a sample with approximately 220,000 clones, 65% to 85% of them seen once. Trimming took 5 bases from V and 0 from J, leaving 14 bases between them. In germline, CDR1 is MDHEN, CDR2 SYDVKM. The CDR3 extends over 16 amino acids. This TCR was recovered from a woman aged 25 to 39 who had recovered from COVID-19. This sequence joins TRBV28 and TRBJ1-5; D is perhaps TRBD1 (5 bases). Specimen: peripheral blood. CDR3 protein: CASSPLDTYSNQPQHF. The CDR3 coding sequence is TGTGCCAGCAGTCCGCTGGACACCTATAGCAATCAGCCCCAGCATTTT.